This TCR beta chain was sequenced in a study of cytomegalovirus exposure and HLA in healthy donors. On this clone: Its target is unknown.

CDR1 and CDR2 (germline): SGDLS, YYNGEE. This CDR3 has 15 residues. Trimming removed 4 bases at V and 0 bases at J, with 14 bases between. Assay: immunoSEQ multiplex PCR; the TCRdb copy retains only in-frame clones and omits some. This sample has over 150,000 clones, with 84% found just once. Findings and caveats of the study: Altogether, about 160 TCR beta chains were recorded as cytomegalovirus-associated. Most TCR sequences were seen very rarely across donors, but some public TCRs occurred in many.

This receptor was identified in a woman aged 30 to 39 in good health and CMV-seropositive. This chain connects TRBV9 to TRBJ2-7, with D possibly being TRBD2 (5 bases). Material for sequencing was PBMCs. Here the CDR3 reads CASSPRPGSSYEQYF. DNA of the CDR3: TGTGCCAGCAGCCCCCGGCCGGGAAGCTCCTACGAGCAGTACTTC.